The 18 T cell receptor beta chains presented below share a single source sample, sequenced in a study of human T cells and chemical hapten exposure. Time point described: pre-sensitization, week 0. The treatment is: therapeutic diphenylcyclopropenone sensitization with weekly scalp DPC. TCRdb re-analysed the RACE reads in MiXCR, keeping a single row per CDR3 protein. The sample includes 95,000 to 100,000 distinct CDR3 sequences, less than 14% of them seen just once. Source: whole blood, taken in connection with sensitization to the hapten diphenylcyclopropenone (DPC). The receptors come from a woman in her fifties or sixties with alopecia areata. Some clones in this sample may be carry-over from other donors' samples.

The sample holds one count of this clonotype. The chain employs TRBV6-2 or TRBV6-3 and TRBJ2-7, with a weak D call TRBD2 (5 bases). The CDR3 sequence is 17 residues long. Germline CDR1 reads MNHEY; CDR2 reads SVGEGT. Between the trimmed V and J ends, which lost 1 base and 1 base, there was a span of 17 bases. The DNA of the CDR3 is TGTGCCAGCAGTTACTTTATAGGAGCGGCACAGTCCTACGAGCAGTACTTC. It codes for CASSYFIGAAQSYEQYF.

The sample holds a few counts of this clonotype. The V and J genes are TRBV30 and TRBJ2-2; TRBD2 matches 10 bases. CDR1 GTSNPN and CDR2 SVGIG come from the germline V gene (reference sequence). Unmatched junction bases numbered 8, after V lost 4 bases and J lost 6 bases. This CDR3 is 15 amino acids long. The CDR3 spells CAWTQAGGPAGELFF. For the CDR3, the DNA is TGTGCCTGGACCCAAGCGGGGGGGCCCGCCGGGGAGCTGTTTTTT.

This clonotype has ten or more counts. The rearrangement links TRBV12-3 or TRBV12-4 to TRBJ1-1; D is possibly TRBD1 (6 bases). V gave up 6 bases and J gave up 2 bases, with 16 bases separating them. CDR3 size: 15 residues. The CDR3 loop reads CASSRKGGFNTEAFF. The CDR3, as DNA: TGTGCCAGCAGCCGAAAGGGGGGGTTCAACACTGAAGCTTTCTTT.

This clonotype has more than one count but fewer than ten. V is TRBV12-3 or TRBV12-4 and J is TRBJ1-1; 11 positions match TRBD1. The V segment lost 5 bases and the J segment 11 bases; nucleotides outside the gene matches: 7. The CDR3 totals 13 residues. CDR3 region: CASSQGQGVRAFF. The CDR3 DNA is TGTGCCAGCAGTCAGGGACAGGGGGTGCGGGCTTTCTTT.

This clonotype came up a few times. V is TRBV30 and J is TRBJ1-3; D perhaps matches TRBD1 (6 bases). The CDR3 runs 14 residues. Trimming cost V 2 bases and J 4 bases, with 12 bases left between them. The V gene's germline CDR1 is GTSNPN and CDR2 SVGIG (reference sequence). The CDR3 DNA is TGTGCCTGGAGTCAGGGGATTAACGGAAACACCATATATTTT. Protein product: CAWSQGINGNTIYF. Filled out from reference TRBV30 and TRBJ1-3, the complete variable domain reads SQTIHQWPATLVQPVGSPLSLECTVEGTSNPNLYWYRQAAGRGLQLLFYSVGIGQISSEVPQNLSASRPQDRQFILSSKKLLLSDSGFYLCAWSQGINGNTIYFGEGSWLTVV.

The chain is built from TRBV14 and TRBJ2-7; 9 bases agree with TRBD2. V was pared by 3 bases and J by 5 bases, with 5 bases of the junction left unmatched. The length of the CDR3 is 14 residues. CDR1 and CDR2 from the germline V gene are SGHDN and FVKESK. The CDR3 protein is CASSQLAGSNEQYF. The CDR3, as DNA: TGTGCCAGCAGCCAGCTAGCGGGATCCAACGAGCAGTACTTC.

In this sample, this clonotype turned up many times. This chain uses TRBV6-5 with TRBJ1-4; 9 nucleotides agree with TRBD1. The trim removed 3 bases at V and 8 bases at J, leaving 7 bases unmatched. The CDR3 extends over 15 amino acids. Germline V gene sequence: CDR1 MNHEY, CDR2 SVGAGI. CDR3 nucleotide sequence: TGTGCCAGCAGTTATTACGGACAGGGGAAAGAAAAACTGTTTTTT. It yields the protein CASSYYGQGKEKLFF.

This clonotype was found a few times. The chain couples TRBV20-1 to TRBJ2-3; either TRBD1 or TRBD2 may supply D (5 bases each). The germline V and J ends were trimmed by 1 base and 8 bases, with 13 bases remaining between them. The CDR3 is 13 amino acids. Germline CDR1 DFQATT, CDR2 SNEGSKA (reference sequence). In nucleotides, the CDR3 is TGCAGTGCTAGAGTTCTGGCTGGGGGTACGCAGTATTTT. Translated: CSARVLAGGTQYF.

This clonotype was recorded many times. The chain recombines TRBV9 with TRBJ2-1, with 10 nucleotides matching TRBD2. The CDR3 runs to 15 residues. Germline CDR1 is SGDLS and CDR2 is YYNGEE. With 4 bases clipped from V and 4 bases from J, the junction kept 5 bases outside the gene matches. The CDR3 region has the DNA TGTGCCAGCAGCCTAGCGGGGGATATATACAATGAGCAGTTCTTC. It encodes CASSLAGDIYNEQFF.

This chain joins TRBV2 and TRBJ2-7; D not certain. Trimming took 4 bases from V and 1 from J, leaving 8 bases between them. CDR1 SNHLY and CDR2 FYNNEI come from the germline V gene. The CDR3 covers 13 residues. This CDR3 reads CASSGDRSYEQYF. CDR3 bases: TGTGCCAGCAGTGGGGATAGATCCTACGAGCAGTACTTC.

There are many counts of this clonotype. This chain connects TRBV3-1 to TRBJ2-7; D possibly corresponds to TRBD2 (5 bases). The CDR3 is 15 amino acids. Germline CDR1 reads LGHDT; CDR2 reads YNNKEL (reference sequence). V dropped 2 bases and J dropped 0 bases, with 11 bases sitting between them. CDR3 loop: CASSQYGGSSYEQYF. The CDR3 nucleotides read TGTGCCAGCAGCCAATACGGTGGGAGCTCCTACGAGCAGTACTTC.

In this sample, this clonotype turned up a few times. This chain uses TRBV7-3 with TRBJ2-5; no definite D call. CDR3 length: 14 residues. With 1 base removed from V and 2 bases from J, the gap between germline ends came to 8 bases. Germline lookup yields CDR1 SGHTA and CDR2 FQGTGA. The CDR3 here is CASSLRDRQETQYF. In nucleotides, the CDR3 is TGTGCCAGCAGCTTAAGGGATAGGCAAGAGACCCAGTACTTC. Complete variable domain (other parts from reference TRBV7-3 and TRBJ2-5): GAGVSQTPSNKVTEKGKYVELRCDPISGHTALYWYRQSLGQGPEFLIYFQGTGAADDSGLPNDRFFAVRPEGSVSTLKIQRTERGDSAVYLCASSLRDRQETQYFGPGTRLLVL.

Concerning this clonotype itself: Possible read error: a much larger clone is one base away. As DNA, the CDR3 is TGTGCCAGCAGCCCCTTCGACCGGGGAAATGAAAAACTGTTTTTT. It translates to CASSPFDRGNEKLFF. This sequence joins TRBV7-3 and TRBJ1-4, with no clear D. The CDR3 spans 15 residues. Germline lookup yields CDR1 SGHTA and CDR2 FQGTGA. V was pared by 5 bases and J by 5 bases, with 15 bases between.

The chain has TRBV6-1 and TRBJ2-7; D is ambiguous. Germline loops: CDR1 MNHNS, CDR2 SASEGT. The CDR3 is 11 residues long. Between the trimmed V and J ends, which lost 3 bases and 6 bases, there was a span of 6 bases. CDR3 bases: TGTGCCAGCAGTGACTTCGGCGAGCAGTACTTC. Translation gives CASSDFGEQYF.

The rearrangement uses TRBV7-2 and TRBJ1-1; D remains unclear. CDR3 size: 13 residues. Trimming removed 5 bases from V and 3 bases from J, with 10 bases in between. The germline gives CDR1 SGHTA, CDR2 FQGNSA. The CDR3 protein is CASSRGMDTEAFF. The CDR3 region has the DNA TGTGCCAGCAGCCGAGGCATGGACACTGAAGCTTTCTTT.

The table lists this clonotype with many counts. The chain is built from TRBV12-3 or TRBV12-4 and TRBJ2-2, with D possibly matching TRBD2 (5 bases). The V and J ends lost 6 bases and 6 bases respectively, with 11 bases between them. The CDR3 length is 13 residues. The CDR3 DNA is TGTGCCAGCAGCTTGCAGGAGGCCGGGGAGCTGTTTTTT. This encodes CASSLQEAGELFF.

The table lists this clonotype with many counts. This chain connects TRBV7-2 to TRBJ1-5; 7 bases agree with TRBD1. Unmatched junction bases numbered 5, after V lost 5 bases and J lost 7 bases. CDR1 is SGHTA, CDR2 FQGNSA, per germline. The CDR3 runs 13 residues. DNA for the CDR3: TGTGCCAGCAGCGCCGACAGGGCCCAGCCCCAGCATTTT. As protein: CASSADRAQPQHF.

This clonotype was observed many times. The rearrangement links TRBV2 to TRBJ2-1, with 7 nucleotides matching TRBD1. J lost 9 bases, V lost 6 bases, and 11 bases had no gene match. Germline V gene data show CDR1 as SNHLY and CDR2 as FYNNEI. This CDR3 contains 14 residues. CDR3 DNA sequence: TGTGCCAGCAGGGACAGGAAGGTTGGCGGTGAGCAGTTCTTC. This encodes CASRDRKVGGEQFF. The full variable domain, completed using reference TRBV2 and TRBJ2-1, is EPEVTQTPSHQVTQMGQEVILRCVPISNHLYFYWYRQILGQKVEFLVSFYNNEISEKSEIFDDQFSVERPDGSNFTLKIRSTKLEDSAMYFCASRDRKVGGEQFFGPGTRLTVL.